Presented here are 4 T cell receptor beta chains from one specimen sequenced in a study of OX40 agonist ivuxolimab in advanced cancers. Only in-frame clones appear in the TCRdb table, and some are missing; sequencing was by immunoSEQ multiplex PCR. The table lists 98,000 or so clones, 94% of them singletons. Sequences were derived from CD4+ or CD8+ T cells sorted from blood, sampled in a trial of the OX40 agonist ivuxolimab. The receptors were sampled from an adult with an advanced solid tumor such as melanoma, head and neck, liver or kidney cancer.

The rearrangement uses TRBV2 and TRBJ2-7, with a tentative D call TRBD1 (5 bases). CDR3 length: 13 residues. Germline V gene lookup returns CDR1 SNHLY and CDR2 FYNNEI. Trimming pared 6 bases from V and 6 bases from J, leaving 15 bases between. The CDR3 protein is CASSPRDSVEQYF. The DNA of the CDR3 is TGTGCCAGCAGCCCCAGAGACAGCGTCGAGCAGTACTTC.

The rearrangement uses TRBV28 and TRBJ1-4, with a weak D call TRBD1 (5 bases). The germline V gene encodes CDR1 MDHEN and CDR2 SYDVKM. The CDR3 consists of 13 residues. V lost 7 bases and J 9 bases, leaving 15 bases between the germline ends. CDR3 sequence: CASMVGTAQKLFF. The CDR3 DNA reads as TGTGCCAGCATGGTAGGGACCGCTCAAAAACTGTTTTTT.

The chain combines TRBV5-6 with TRBJ1-2; D uncertain. CDR3 length equals 15 residues. The germline V and J ends were trimmed by 1 base and 4 bases, with 14 bases remaining between them. The germline V gene has CDR1 SGHDT and CDR2 YYEEEE. CDR3 bases: TGTGCCAGCAGCTTGTATCGGGCAGGTCCCTATGGCTACACCTTC. Its translation is CASSLYRAGPYGYTF.

The chain is built from TRBV18 and TRBJ2-7, with TRBD1 matching over 9 bases. The germline gives CDR1 KGHSH, CDR2 LQKENI. The ends lost 3 bases at V and 2 bases at J; junction bases unmatched: 5. The CDR3 loop spans 15 amino acids. The CDR3 nucleotides read TGTGCCAGCTCACCGGGACAGGGAATCGCCTACGAGCAGTACTTC. The encoded protein is CASSPGQGIAYEQYF.